The TCR beta chain described here comes from a study of control samples from healthy donors and cancer patients. CDR1 and CDR2 (germline): LGHDT, YNNKEL (reference sequence). This CDR3 comprises 16 residues. With 4 bases removed from V and 2 bases from J, the gap between germline ends came to 14 bases. Some clones are missing from TCRdb's copy, which holds only in-frame ones; the method was immunoSEQ multiplex PCR. The sample consists of 65,000 to 85,000 clones, 89% of them appearing once. The chain has TRBV3-1 (or the pseudogene TRBV3-2) and TRBJ2-2; D is possibly TRBD1 (5 bases). The TCR was taken from a woman in her fifties or sixties with colorectal cancer. Sequenced: PBMCs. CDR3 sequence (DNA): TGTGCCAGCAGCCCCAGGGCTTCGCTTAACACCGGGGAGCTGTTTTTT. It translates to CASSPRASLNTGELFF.